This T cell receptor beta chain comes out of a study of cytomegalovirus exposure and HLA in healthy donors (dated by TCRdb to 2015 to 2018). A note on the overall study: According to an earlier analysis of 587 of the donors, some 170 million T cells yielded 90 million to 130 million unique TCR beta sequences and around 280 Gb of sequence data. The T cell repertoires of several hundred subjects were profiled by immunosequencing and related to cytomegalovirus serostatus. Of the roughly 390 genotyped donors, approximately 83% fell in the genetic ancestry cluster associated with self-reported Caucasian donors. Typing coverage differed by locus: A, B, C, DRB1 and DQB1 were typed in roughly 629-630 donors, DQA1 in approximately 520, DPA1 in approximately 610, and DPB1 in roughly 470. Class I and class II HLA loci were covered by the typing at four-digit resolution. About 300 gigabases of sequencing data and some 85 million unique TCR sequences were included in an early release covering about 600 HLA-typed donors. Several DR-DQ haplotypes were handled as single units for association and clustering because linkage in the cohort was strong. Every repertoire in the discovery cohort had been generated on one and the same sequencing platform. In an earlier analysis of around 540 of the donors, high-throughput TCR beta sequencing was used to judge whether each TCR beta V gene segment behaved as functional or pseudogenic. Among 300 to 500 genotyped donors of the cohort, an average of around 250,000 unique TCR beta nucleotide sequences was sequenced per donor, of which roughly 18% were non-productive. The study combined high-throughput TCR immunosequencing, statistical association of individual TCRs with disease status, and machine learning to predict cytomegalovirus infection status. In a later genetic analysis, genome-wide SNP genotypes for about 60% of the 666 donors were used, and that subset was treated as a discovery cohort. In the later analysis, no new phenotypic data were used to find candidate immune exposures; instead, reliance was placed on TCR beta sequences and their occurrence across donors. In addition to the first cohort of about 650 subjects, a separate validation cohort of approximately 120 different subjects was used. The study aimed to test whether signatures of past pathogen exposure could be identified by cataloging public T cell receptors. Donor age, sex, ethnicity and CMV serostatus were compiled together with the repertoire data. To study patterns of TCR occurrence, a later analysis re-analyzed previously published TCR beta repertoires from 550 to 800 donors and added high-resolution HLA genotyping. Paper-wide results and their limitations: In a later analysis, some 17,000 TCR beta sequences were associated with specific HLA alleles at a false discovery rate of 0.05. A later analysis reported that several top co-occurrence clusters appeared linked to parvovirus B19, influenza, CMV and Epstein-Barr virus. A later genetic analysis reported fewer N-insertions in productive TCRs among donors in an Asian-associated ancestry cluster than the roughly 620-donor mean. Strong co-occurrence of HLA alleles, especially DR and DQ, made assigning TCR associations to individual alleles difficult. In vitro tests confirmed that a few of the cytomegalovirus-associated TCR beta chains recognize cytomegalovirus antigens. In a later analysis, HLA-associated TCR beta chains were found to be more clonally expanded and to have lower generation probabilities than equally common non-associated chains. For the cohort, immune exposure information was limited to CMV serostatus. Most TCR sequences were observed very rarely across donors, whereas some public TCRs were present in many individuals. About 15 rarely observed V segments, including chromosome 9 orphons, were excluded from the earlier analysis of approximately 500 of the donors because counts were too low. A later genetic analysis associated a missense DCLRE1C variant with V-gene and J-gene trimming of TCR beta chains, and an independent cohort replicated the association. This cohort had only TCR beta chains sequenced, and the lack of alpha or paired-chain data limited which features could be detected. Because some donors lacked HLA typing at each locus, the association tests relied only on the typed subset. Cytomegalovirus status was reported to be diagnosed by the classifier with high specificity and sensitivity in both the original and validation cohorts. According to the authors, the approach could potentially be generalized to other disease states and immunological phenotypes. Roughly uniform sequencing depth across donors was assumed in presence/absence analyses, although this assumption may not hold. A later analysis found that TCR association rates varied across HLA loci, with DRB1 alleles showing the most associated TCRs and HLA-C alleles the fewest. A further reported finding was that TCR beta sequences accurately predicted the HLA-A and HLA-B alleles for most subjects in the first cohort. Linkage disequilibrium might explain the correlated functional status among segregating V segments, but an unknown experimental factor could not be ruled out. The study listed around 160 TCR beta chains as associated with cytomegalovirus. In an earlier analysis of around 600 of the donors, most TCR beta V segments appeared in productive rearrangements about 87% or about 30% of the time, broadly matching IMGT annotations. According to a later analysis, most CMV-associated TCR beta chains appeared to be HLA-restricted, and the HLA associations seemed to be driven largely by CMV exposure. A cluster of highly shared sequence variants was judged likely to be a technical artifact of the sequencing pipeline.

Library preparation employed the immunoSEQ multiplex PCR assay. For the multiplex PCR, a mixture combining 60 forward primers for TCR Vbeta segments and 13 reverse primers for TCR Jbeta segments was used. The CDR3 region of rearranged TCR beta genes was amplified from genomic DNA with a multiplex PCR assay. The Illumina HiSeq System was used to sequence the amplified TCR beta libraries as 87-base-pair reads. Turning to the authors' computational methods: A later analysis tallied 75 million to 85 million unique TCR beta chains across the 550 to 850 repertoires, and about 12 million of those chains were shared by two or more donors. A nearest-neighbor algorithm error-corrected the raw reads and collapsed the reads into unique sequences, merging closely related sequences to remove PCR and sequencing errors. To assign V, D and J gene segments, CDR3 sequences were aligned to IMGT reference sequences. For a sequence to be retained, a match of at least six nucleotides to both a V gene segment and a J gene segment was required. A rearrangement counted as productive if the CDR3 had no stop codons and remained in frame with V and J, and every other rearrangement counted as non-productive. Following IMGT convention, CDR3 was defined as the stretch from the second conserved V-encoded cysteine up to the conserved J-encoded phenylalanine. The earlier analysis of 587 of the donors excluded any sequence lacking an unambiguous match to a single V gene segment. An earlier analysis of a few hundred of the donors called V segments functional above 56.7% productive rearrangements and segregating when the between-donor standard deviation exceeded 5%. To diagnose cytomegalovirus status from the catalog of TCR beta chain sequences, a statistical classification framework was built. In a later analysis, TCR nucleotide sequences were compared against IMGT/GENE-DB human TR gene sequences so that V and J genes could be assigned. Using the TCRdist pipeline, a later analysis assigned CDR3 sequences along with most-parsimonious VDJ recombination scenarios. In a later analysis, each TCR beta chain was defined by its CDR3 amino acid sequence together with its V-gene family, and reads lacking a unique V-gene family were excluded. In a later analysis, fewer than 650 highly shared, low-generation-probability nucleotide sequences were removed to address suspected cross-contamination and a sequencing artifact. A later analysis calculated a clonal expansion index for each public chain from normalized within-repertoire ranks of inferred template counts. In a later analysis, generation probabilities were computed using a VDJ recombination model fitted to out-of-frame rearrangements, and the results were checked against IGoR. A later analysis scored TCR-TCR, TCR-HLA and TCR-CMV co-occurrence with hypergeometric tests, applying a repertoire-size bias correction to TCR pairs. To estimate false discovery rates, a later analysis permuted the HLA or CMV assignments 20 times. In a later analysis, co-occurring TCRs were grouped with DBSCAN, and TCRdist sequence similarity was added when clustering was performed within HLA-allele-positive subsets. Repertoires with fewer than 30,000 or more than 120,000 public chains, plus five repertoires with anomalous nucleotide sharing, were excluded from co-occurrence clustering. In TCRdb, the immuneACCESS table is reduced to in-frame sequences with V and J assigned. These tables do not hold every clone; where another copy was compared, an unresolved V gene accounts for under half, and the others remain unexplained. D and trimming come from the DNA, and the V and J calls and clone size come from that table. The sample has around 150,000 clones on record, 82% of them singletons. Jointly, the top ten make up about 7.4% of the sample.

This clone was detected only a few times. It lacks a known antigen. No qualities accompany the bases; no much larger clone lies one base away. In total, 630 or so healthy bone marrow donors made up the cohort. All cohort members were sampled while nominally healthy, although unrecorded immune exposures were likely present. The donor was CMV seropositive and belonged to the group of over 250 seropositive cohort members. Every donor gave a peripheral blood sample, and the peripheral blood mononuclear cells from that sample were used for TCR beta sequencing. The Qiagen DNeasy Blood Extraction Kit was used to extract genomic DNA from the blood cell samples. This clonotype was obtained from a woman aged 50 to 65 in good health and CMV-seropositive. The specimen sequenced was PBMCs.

For the CDR3, the sequence is CASSFDRNQPQHF. The nucleotide sequence reads as follows: TGTGCCAGCAGCTTTGACAGGAATCAGCCCCAGCATTTT. Recombination joined TRBV7-2 with TRBJ1-5; 6 matching bases give a weak D call of TRBD1. CDR1 and CDR2 were assigned from the germline V gene as SGHTA and FQGNSA. Its CDR3 holds 13 amino acids, cysteine through phenylalanine. Only the CDR3 part of the read is kept: 39 bases, read in frame from the first base. V sheds 3 bases and J sheds 4 bases, leaving 7 bases between their ends.